One and the same sample provided the 22 T cell receptor beta chains below, sequenced in a study of T cells after somatic rescue of genetic block. Some clones are missing from TCRdb's copy, which holds only in-frame ones; the method was immunoSEQ multiplex PCR. The sample contains about 88,000 clones, about 90% of which appear only once. Sequences were obtained from peripheral blood mononuclear cells (PBMCs). The receptors shown here come from a woman between 18 and 29 years old.

The V call is TRBV18, the J call TRBJ1-3; no firm D call. The CDR3 sequence is 15 residues long. CDR1 is KGHSH and CDR2 is LQKENI in the germline V gene. Trimming shortened V by 1 base and J by 2 bases, and 9 bases separated the two germline ends. CDR3 amino acids: CASSPQSGAGNTIYF. In DNA form, the CDR3 reads TGTGCCAGCTCACCACAGAGCGGGGCTGGAAACACCATATATTTT.

The chain couples TRBV6-1 to TRBJ2-5; no firm D call. Deletions cut 5 bases from V and 9 bases from J, with 10 bases between. Germline lookup yields CDR1 MNHNS and CDR2 SASEGT. The CDR3 runs 11 residues. The CDR3 bases are TGTGCCAGCAGTCCCCCCGGGCCCCAGTACTTC. Protein sequence: CASSPPGPQYF.

The genes are TRBV9 and TRBJ1-2, with D possibly matching TRBD1 (6 bases). Germline V gene data show CDR1 as SGDLS and CDR2 as YYNGEE. The V end was cut by 2 bases, the J end by 5 bases, with 13 bases between. This CDR3 has 14 residues. Here the CDR3 reads CASSVNRAGYGYTF. The CDR3 DNA sequence: TGTGCCAGCAGCGTTAACAGGGCGGGTTATGGCTACACCTTC.

The chain carries TRBV7-9 and TRBJ2-7, with D maybe TRBD2 (7 bases). Trimming took 2 bases from V and 4 from J, leaving 21 bases between them. The CDR3 has 17 amino acids. CDR1 and CDR2 (germline): SEHNR, FQNEAQ (reference sequence). The CDR3 reads CASSLSRGRSSGYEQYF. CDR3 nucleotide sequence: TGTGCCAGCAGCTTAAGCAGGGGAAGAAGTAGCGGGTACGAGCAGTACTTC.

The chain is built from TRBV5-1 and TRBJ1-3, with D hard to call. V was pared by 0 bases and J by 0 bases, with 7 bases between. Germline CDR1 SGHRS, CDR2 YFSETQ. The CDR3 runs 15 residues. The CDR3 DNA reads TGCGCCAGCAGCTTGGGACTGACCTCTGGAAACACCATATATTTT. Translated: CASSLGLTSGNTIYF.

V is TRBV5-1 and J is TRBJ2-5; D unclear. The germline CDR1 and CDR2 sequences are SGHRS and YFSETQ. This CDR3 region has 14 residues. The V and J ends lost 4 bases and 0 bases respectively, with 10 bases between them. This chain's CDR3 is CASSGPSYQETQYF. In nucleotides, the CDR3 is TGCGCCAGCAGCGGACCGTCGTACCAAGAGACCCAGTACTTC.

The chain joins TRBV14 to TRBJ1-2, with a possible D match to TRBD1 (6 bases). Per germline, CDR1 SGHDN and CDR2 FVKESK. Trimming removed 1 base from V and 6 bases from J, with 9 bases in between. This CDR3 contains 13 residues. CDR3 coding DNA: TGTGCCAGCAGCCAAGTCAGGGGCAATGGCTACACCTTC. Translating it yields CASSQVRGNGYTF.

This clone was found a few times. The genes are TRBV7-9 and TRBJ1-1, with 7 bases identical to TRBD1. The ends lost 4 bases at V and 8 bases at J; junction bases unmatched: 19. Per the germline V gene, CDR1 is SEHNR and CDR2 is FQNEAQ (reference sequence). The CDR3 spans 17 residues. CDR3 coding DNA: TGTGCCAGCAGCTCCTCGGACCGACAGGGAGGAGTGTCCGAAGCTTTCTTT. Translated, it gives CASSSSDRQGGVSEAFF.

This chain uses TRBV4-2 with TRBJ2-5, with 7 bases identical to TRBD2. CDR3 length: 14 residues. The germline gives CDR1 LGHNA, CDR2 YNFKEQ. Trimming took 4 bases from V and 5 from J; bases not matched to a gene: 7. DNA for the CDR3: TGTGCCAGCAGCCGCGGAAGGGAGGGGGAGACCCAGTACTTC. The encoded protein is CASSRGREGETQYF.

The gene calls are TRBV21-1 and TRBJ1-3; TRBD1 reflects the table's D call only, with no check against the DNA. TRBV21-1 counts as a pseudogene. The CDR3 covers 14 residues. The CDR3 DNA is TGTGCCAGCATAGAGGACAGGGAAGGAAACACCATATATTTT. Its translation: CASIEDREGNTIYF.

The genes are TRBV7-9 and TRBJ2-7; D possibly corresponds to TRBD1 (5 bases). Trimming took 5 bases from V and 2 from J, leaving 19 bases between them. Germline V gene sequence: CDR1 SEHNR, CDR2 FQNEAQ (reference sequence). The CDR3 contains 16 residues. The CDR3 region is CASSRFLGEGPYEQYF. In DNA form, the CDR3 reads TGTGCCAGCAGCCGATTCCTAGGGGAAGGGCCCTACGAGCAGTACTTC. The whole variable domain, filled in from reference TRBV7-9 and TRBJ2-7, reads DTGVSQNPRHKITKRGQNVTFRCDPISEHNRLYWYRQTLGQGPEFLTYFQNEAQLEKSRLLSDRFSAERPKGSFSTLEIQRTEQGDSAMYLCASSRFLGEGPYEQYFGPGTRLTVT.

This clone showed up just once. The chain joins TRBV9 to TRBJ1-3; D call uncertain. Trimming cost V 0 bases and J 1 base, with 11 bases left between them. This CDR3 spans 16 amino acids. CDR1 is SGDLS and CDR2 is YYNGEE in the germline V gene. The CDR3 DNA is TGTGCCAGCAGCGTAGAGGGTCACGGTTCTGGAAACACCATATATTTT. Translating gives CASSVEGHGSGNTIYF.

This chain links TRBV29-1 with TRBJ2-1; no clear D. The CDR3 loop spans 13 amino acids. Germline-derived CDR1 and CDR2 are SQVTM and ANQGSEA. Trimming removed 7 bases from V and 0 bases from J, with 10 bases in between. CDR3 bases: TGCAGCGGGGAATTTAGCTCCTACAATGAGCAGTTCTTC. Translated, it gives CSGEFSSYNEQFF.

The CDR3 DNA is TGTGCCAGCGTCTTCCGGATGAACACTGAAGCTTTCTTT. It is translated as CASVFRMNTEAFF. The V gene is TRBV6-1, the J gene TRBJ1-1; D unclear. CDR1 and CDR2 (germline): MNHNS, SASEGT. Deletions cut 8 bases from V and 0 bases from J, with 10 bases between. The CDR3 covers 13 residues.

The chain uses TRBV19 and TRBJ1-5; TRBD1 matches at 7 bases. The CDR3 has 16 residues. Germline V lookup: CDR1 LNHDA, CDR2 SQIVND (reference sequence). Trimming removed 5 bases from V and 0 bases from J; junction bases left unmatched: 7. DNA for the CDR3: TGTGCCAGTAGTTTCCTTACAGGGGCTAGCAATCAGCCCCAGCATTTT. This codes for CASSFLTGASNQPQHF.

The chain links TRBV10-3 to TRBJ1-1, with D possibly matching TRBD1 (5 bases). Trimming pared 0 bases from V and 11 bases from J, leaving 13 bases between. Germline-derived CDR1 and CDR2 are ENHRY and SYGVKD. CDR3 length equals 13 residues. The CDR3 DNA sequence: TGTGCCATCAGTGAGTCTGGTGGGGCGGGGGCTTTCTTT. It encodes CAISESGGAGAFF.

V gene TRBV6-5 combines with J gene TRBJ1-2; 7 bases fit TRBD1. CDR3 length: 12 residues. V shed 7 bases, J shed 9 bases, and the junction held 8 bases outside the gene matches. CDR1 is MNHEY, CDR2 SVGAGI, per germline. The CDR3, as DNA: TGTGCCAGCACCTTACAGGGGATACGCTACACCTTC. It encodes CASTLQGIRYTF.

This chain connects TRBV6-1 to TRBJ2-2; the match to TRBD2 covers 8 bases. This CDR3 has 15 amino acids. The V gene's germline CDR1 is MNHNS and CDR2 SASEGT. The trim removed 5 bases at V and 2 bases at J, leaving 4 bases unmatched. The CDR3 DNA reads TGTGCCAGCAGTCCGCGGGGGGAAAACACCGGGGAGCTGTTTTTT. Residues: CASSPRGENTGELFF.

The V gene is TRBV6-4, the J gene TRBJ2-1; 8 nucleotides match TRBD2. Germline CDR1 reads MRHNA; CDR2 reads SNTAGT. V lost 4 bases to trimming and J lost 3 bases; unmatched junction nucleotides: 5. The CDR3 sequence is 15 residues long. The CDR3 here is CASSGSSGDYNEQFF. CDR3 sequence (DNA): TGTGCCAGCAGTGGTAGTAGCGGGGACTACAATGAGCAGTTCTTC.

The genes are TRBV29-1 and TRBJ2-7, with 8 bases fitting TRBD2. CDR1 and CDR2 (germline): SQVTM, ANQGSEA. V was pared by 5 bases and J by 2 bases, with 8 bases of the junction left unmatched. The CDR3 contains 14 residues. The CDR3 here is CSVPVAGHTYEQYF. The CDR3 DNA follows: TGCAGCGTTCCCGTAGCGGGACACACCTACGAGCAGTACTTC.

The CDR3 nucleotides are TGTGCCAGCAGTTTAGCGGGACCTTACAATGAGCAGTTCTTC. Protein sequence: CASSLAGPYNEQFF. The V call is TRBV28, the J call TRBJ2-1; tentatively, D is TRBD2 (6 bases). The CDR3 has 14 residues. In germline, CDR1 is MDHEN, CDR2 SYDVKM. Trimming removed 2 bases from V and 4 bases from J, with 9 bases in between.

This clone was counted a few times. This chain joins TRBV28 and TRBJ2-7; TRBD2 might be the D (6 bases). The CDR3 is 13 amino acids. V was cut by 2 bases and J by 2 bases, with 7 bases left in between. Germline V CDR1 and CDR2: MDHEN, SYDVKM. CDR3 nucleotide sequence: TGTGCCAGCAGTTTAACGGGGGCCTACGAGCAGTACTTC. Translating gives CASSLTGAYEQYF.